The rows below give T cell receptor beta chains drawn from one sample of a study of T cell responses to AZD1222 COVID-19 vaccine. The method was immunoSEQ multiplex PCR; TCRdb's version includes in-frame clones alone and lacks a portion of them. The table records tens of thousands of clones, 87% of them present only once. Here the sequenced sample was peripheral blood, taken 28 days after the second AZD1222 dose. These receptors were collected from an adult who received the AZD1222 COVID-19 vaccine. CDR3s include the opening cysteine and the closing phenylalanine or tryptophan. Fields, in order: J gene, D gene, CDR3 length, V gene, clone size, CDR3 DNA, CDR3 protein. D genes are given only for firm matches. Rows give clone size only sometimes, using once, few, many, or a class for an expanded clone.

TRBJ1-1,TRBD1,15,TRBV4-2,-,TGTGCCAGCAGCAATCGACAGGGACTAAACACTGAAGCTTTCTTT,CASSNRQGLNTEAFF
TRBJ1-5,-,14,TRBV5-6,-,TGTGCCAGCAGCGTAAGGGGAACCAATCAGCCCCAGCATTTT,CASSVRGTNQPQHF
TRBJ1-3,-,16,TRBV3-1/TRBV3-2,few,TGTGCCAGCAGCCAAGTCCAGGACGGCTCTGGAAACACCATATATTTT,CASSQVQDGSGNTIYF
TRBJ2-7,-,13,TRBV19,-,TGTGCCAGTAGTATGGGGTACCTCTACGAGCAGTACTTC,CASSMGYLYEQYF
TRBJ1-2,TRBD1,15,TRBV28,few,TGTGCCAGCAGTCCGCCCGGGACAGGGCTCCTTGGCTACACCTTC,CASSPPGTGLLGYTF
TRBJ2-7,TRBD1,15,TRBV7-2,-,TGTGCCAGCACCGTTAACCACCAGGGGGTCTACGAGCAGTACTTC,CASTVNHQGVYEQYF
TRBJ1-1,-,14,TRBV3-1/TRBV3-2,-,TGTGCCAGCAGCCGGGGGGACCGGTGGGCTGAAGCTTTCTTT,CASSRGDRWAEAFF
TRBJ1-5,-,12,TRBV10-3,-,TGTGCCATCAGTGAGTCGGATCAGCCCCAGCATTTT,CAISESDQPQHF
TRBJ2-7,-,13,TRBV30,-,TGTGCCTGGAGATCGAGCACCTCCTACGAGCAGTACTTC,CAWRSSTSYEQYF
TRBJ2-1,TRBD2,17,TRBV6-2/TRBV6-3,few,TGTGCCAGCAGTCAATGGACTAGCGGGAGCTCCTACAATGAGCAGTTCTTC,CASSQWTSGSSYNEQFF
TRBJ2-1,-,14,TRBV6-6,few,TGTGCCAGCACCTCGGAGTTATCCTACAATGAGCAGTTCTTC,CASTSELSYNEQFF
TRBJ1-2,-,14,TRBV6-5,-,TGTGCCAGCAGATTTCGGGGGGGAAGCTATGGCTACACCTTC,CASRFRGGSYGYTF
TRBJ1-1,-,14,TRBV3-1/TRBV3-2,-,TGTGCCAGCAGCCTTGATGGGACTTATGGGGAAGCTTTCTTT,CASSLDGTYGEAFF
TRBJ2-3,TRBD2,16,TRBV24-1,-,TGTGCCACCAGTGATTTTCCCCGGGAGGGCACAGATACGCAGTATTTT,CATSDFPREGTDTQYF
TRBJ1-3,TRBD1,13,TRBV20-1,-,TGCAGTGCTAGTGCAGGGGGTGGAAACACCATATATTTT,CSASAGGGNTIYF
TRBJ2-5,TRBD2,16,TRBV9,-,TGTGCCAGCAGCATCGGACTAGCGGGAGGGGCCGAGACCCAGTACTTC,CASSIGLAGGAETQYF
TRBJ2-3,TRBD1,19,TRBV27,-,TGTGCCAGCAGTTTAGCTCCGGGACAGGGAATTTCTAGCACAGATACGCAGTATTTT,CASSLAPGQGISSTDTQYF
TRBJ2-6,-,15,TRBV7-2,-,TGTGCCAGCAGCTACAGGGAAGCTGGGGCCAACGTCCTGACTTTC,CASSYREAGANVLTF
TRBJ2-1,-,14,TRBV11-3,-,TGTGCCAGCAGCTTAGGGGGCTCCTACAATGAGCAGTTCTTC,CASSLGGSYNEQFF
TRBJ1-3,-,16,TRBV4-3,-,TGCGCCAGCAGCCAAGACCGCATCGGCCCTGGAAACACCATATATTTT,CASSQDRIGPGNTIYF
TRBJ1-6,TRBD1,19,TRBV10-3,-,TGTGCCATCAGTGAGCCTATACCGGGACAGGTATCCTATAATTCACCCCTCCACTTT,CAISEPIPGQVSYNSPLHF
TRBJ1-1,-,15,TRBV5-5,-,TGTGCCAGCAGCCTGAGGTCACAGGGAGGCACTGAAGCTTTCTTT,CASSLRSQGGTEAFF
TRBJ2-2,-,15,TRBV15,-,TGTGCCACCAGCACCAGGAGGACGAACACCGGGGAGCTGTTTTTT,CATSTRRTNTGELFF
TRBJ2-2,-,16,TRBV9,-,TGTGCCAGCAGCTCCAGTGTGGGGCAGGGGACCGGGGAGCTGTTTTTT,CASSSSVGQGTGELFF
TRBJ1-2,TRBD1,13,TRBV5-1,-,TGCGCCAGCAGCTTGGGACAGGGTGAAGGCTACACCTTC,CASSLGQGEGYTF
TRBJ2-5,-,13,TRBV11-2,-,TGTGCCAGCGGCGTCGGCAGCGGGGAGACCCAGTACTTC,CASGVGSGETQYF
TRBJ1-2,-,13,TRBV29-1,-,TGCAGCGTTGAAATCACAGTCGGGCAGTCCTACACCTTC,CSVEITVGQSYTF
TRBJ1-5,TRBD1,15,TRBV5-1,-,TGCGCCAGCAGCTACGCAGGGGGTGGCAATCAGCCCCAGCATTTT,CASSYAGGGNQPQHF
TRBJ1-5,TRBD1,15,TRBV27,once,TGTGCCAGCAGTCCTTCCACAGGGGGCAATCAGCCCCAGCATTTT,CASSPSTGGNQPQHF
TRBJ2-3,TRBD1,17,TRBV4-2,-,TGTGCCAGCAGCCAAGGAAGAGGGGGCCTTGGGACAGATACGCAGTATTTT,CASSQGRGGLGTDTQYF
TRBJ2-7,-,14,TRBV11-3,-,TGTGCCAGCATCCCTCACGGGGAACCCTACGAGCAGTACTTC,CASIPHGEPYEQYF
TRBJ1-2,TRBD1,16,TRBV5-1,-,TGCGCCAGCAGCTTGGCTAGACAGGGGGCAAGCTATGGCTACACCTTC,CASSLARQGASYGYTF
TRBJ2-2,-,15,TRBV25-1,-,TGTGCCAGCAGGGAGGGGGCGGGTCACACCGGGGAGCTGTTTTTT,CASREGAGHTGELFF
TRBJ1-2,TRBD1,15,TRBV6-5,-,TGTGCCCTCAGGAAGGCCAGGGGGCTGTTCTATGGCTACACCTTC,CALRKARGLFYGYTF
TRBJ1-2,TRBD1,14,TRBV9,-,TGTGCCAGCAGCGTGGGGACAGGTGATTATGGCTACACCTTC,CASSVGTGDYGYTF
TRBJ2-5,TRBD2,18,TRBV3-1/TRBV3-2,-,TGTGCCAGCAGCCAAGTGGGACTAGCGGGAGGGCACCAAGAGACCCAGTACTTC,CASSQVGLAGGHQETQYF
TRBJ1-1,TRBD1,16,TRBV4-1,-,TGCGCCAGCAGCCCGATGGGACAGGGCAAGAACACTGAAGCTTTCTTT,CASSPMGQGKNTEAFF
TRBJ1-3,-,17,TRBV25-1,-,TGTGCCAGCAGTGAATATGGGGAGGGGAGCTCTGGAAACACCATATATTTT,CASSEYGEGSSGNTIYF
TRBJ2-7,-,15,TRBV11-2,-,TGTGCCAGCAGCTTATTCGCGGCTTTGGGCAACGAGCAGTACTTC,CASSLFAALGNEQYF
TRBJ1-2,-,14,TRBV7-2,-,TGTGCCAGCAGTTCCGTGTGGGGAGGGAATGGCTACACCTTC,CASSSVWGGNGYTF
TRBJ1-6,-,17,TRBV5-3,-,TGTGCCAGAAGCCCACTCTTCCCGGGGATGGGTAATTCACCCCTCCACTTT,CARSPLFPGMGNSPLHF
TRBJ2-5,-,14,TRBV6-5,-,TGTGCCAGCAGTCCGCAGGGGTACCGGGAGACCCAGTACTTC,CASSPQGYRETQYF
TRBJ1-4,-,13,TRBV6-2/TRBV6-3,-,TGTGCCAGCAGTTACTCCTCTAATGAAAAACTGTTTTTT,CASSYSSNEKLFF
TRBJ1-6,-,15,TRBV5-8,few,TGTGCCAGCAGCGACCCCAGAGGATCTCGTTCACCCCTCCACTTT,CASSDPRGSRSPLHF
TRBJ1-2,TRBD1,16,TRBV30,-,TGTGCCTGTAGGGGCGGGACAGTGATCAGTATAATCGGCTACACCTTC,CACRGGTVISIIGYTF
TRBJ1-2,TRBD1,15,TRBV2,-,TGTGCCAGCAGTGAAGCGCTGGACAGGGGGCAAGGCTACACCTTC,CASSEALDRGQGYTF
TRBJ2-1,TRBD2,15,TRBV14,-,TGTGCCAGCAGCCAAGAGCGCGGGAGTAACGTTGAGCAGTTCTTC,CASSQERGSNVEQFF
TRBJ1-2,-,13,TRBV30,-,TGTGCCTGGAGTGTACAGACAATCTATGGCTACACCTTC,CAWSVQTIYGYTF
TRBJ1-5,-,12,TRBV7-9,-,TGTGCCAGCAACCACCCTCCTCAGCCCCAGCATTTT,CASNHPPQPQHF
TRBJ2-2,-,12,TRBV25-1,-,TGTGCCAGCAAGCGGAGCACCGGGGAGCTGTTTTTT,CASKRSTGELFF
TRBJ1-3,-,13,TRBV5-6,many,TGTGCCAGCAGCTTGGAGGGTAGTCACACCATATATTTT,CASSLEGSHTIYF
TRBJ1-2,-,14,TRBV29-1,-,TGCAGCGTTGAATTGCAGGTAGCTAACTATGGCTACACCTTC,CSVELQVANYGYTF
TRBJ2-5,TRBD2,17,TRBV7-9,-,TGTGCCAGCAGCCCCCCATTCGAGGGCGGGAGAGAAGAGACCCAGTACTTC,CASSPPFEGGREETQYF